These 7 T cell receptor beta chains were sequenced from one sample in a study of shared clonotypes between healthy human individuals. Naive CD8 cells, CD45RO-negative and positively selected for CCR7, excluded terminally differentiated effector memory CD45RA+ cells. Generated by immunoSEQ multiplex PCR, the TCRdb table keeps only in-frame clones and is missing some. The sample yields 2 million to 2.5 million clones, about 95% seen once. Sequenced: naive CD8+ T cells sorted from blood. The receptors were sampled from a young man in good health.

The rearrangement links TRBV25-1 to TRBJ2-1, with 8 nucleotides matching TRBD2. CDR3 length equals 14 residues. The ends lost 3 bases at V and 5 bases at J; junction bases unmatched: 3. Per germline, CDR1 MGHDK and CDR2 SYGVNS. The CDR3 loop reads CASSDGGANNEQFF. CDR3 coding DNA: TGTGCCAGCAGTGACGGGGGGGCGAACAATGAGCAGTTCTTC.

This sequence joins TRBV30 and TRBJ2-5; D possibly uses TRBD1 or TRBD2 (7 bases each). This CDR3 region has 14 residues. In germline, CDR1 is GTSNPN, CDR2 SVGIG (reference sequence). Trimming removed 8 bases at V and 1 base at J, with 17 bases between. The DNA of the CDR3 is TGTGCCGTAGAAGGGGGCGGGGGCCAAGAGACCCAGTACTTC. It codes for CAVEGGGGQETQYF.

About this clone: Additional DNA sequences in this sample encode the identical CDR3. V and J are TRBV10-2 and TRBJ1-2; tentatively, D is TRBD1 (5 bases). V lost 2 bases to trimming and J lost 4 bases, with 5 bases between them. Germline V gene data show CDR1 as WSHSY and CDR2 as SAAADI. The CDR3 covers 12 residues. CDR3 bases: TGCGCCAGCAGTGAGACAGGCTATGGCTACACCTTC. It translates to CASSETGYGYTF.

The chain has TRBV6-5 and TRBJ2-1; TRBD2 aligns across 7 bases. The CDR3 has 12 amino acids. Trimming took 8 bases from V and 9 from J; bases not matched to a gene: 7. Germline CDR1 is MNHEY and CDR2 is SVGAGI. The CDR3 spells CASGLAATEQFF. CDR3 coding DNA: TGTGCCAGCGGTCTAGCGGCGACTGAGCAGTTCTTC.

This chain links TRBV27 with TRBJ2-1; no clear D gene. The V end lost 5 bases, the J end lost 0 bases, and 17 bases lay between the germline ends. The CDR3 runs 17 residues. CDR1 is MNHEY and CDR2 is SMNVEV in the germline V gene (reference sequence). The CDR3 coding sequence is TGTGCCAGCAGTAAACTCGACGGAGCCCTCTCCTACAATGAGCAGTTCTTC. Protein product: CASSKLDGALSYNEQFF.

This clone showed up just a few times. The rearrangement uses TRBV4-1 and TRBJ1-6; 9 bases align to TRBD1. Germline V gene lookup returns CDR1 MGHRA and CDR2 YSYEKL. Trimming took 1 base from V and 12 from J; bases not matched to a gene: 10. This CDR3 spans 16 amino acids. In nucleotides, the CDR3 is TGCGCCAGCAGCCAAGTACTTGGGACAGGGTATTTACCCCTCCACTTT. It is translated as CASSQVLGTGYLPLHF.

The chain uses TRBV10-3 and TRBJ2-7; D unclear. Trimming took 2 bases from V and 3 from J, leaving 5 bases between them. Germline CDR1 and CDR2: ENHRY and SYGVKD. This CDR3 contains 12 residues. CDR3 coding DNA: TGTGCCATCAGTGAGACCGACTACGAGCAGTACTTC. This codes for CAISETDYEQYF.